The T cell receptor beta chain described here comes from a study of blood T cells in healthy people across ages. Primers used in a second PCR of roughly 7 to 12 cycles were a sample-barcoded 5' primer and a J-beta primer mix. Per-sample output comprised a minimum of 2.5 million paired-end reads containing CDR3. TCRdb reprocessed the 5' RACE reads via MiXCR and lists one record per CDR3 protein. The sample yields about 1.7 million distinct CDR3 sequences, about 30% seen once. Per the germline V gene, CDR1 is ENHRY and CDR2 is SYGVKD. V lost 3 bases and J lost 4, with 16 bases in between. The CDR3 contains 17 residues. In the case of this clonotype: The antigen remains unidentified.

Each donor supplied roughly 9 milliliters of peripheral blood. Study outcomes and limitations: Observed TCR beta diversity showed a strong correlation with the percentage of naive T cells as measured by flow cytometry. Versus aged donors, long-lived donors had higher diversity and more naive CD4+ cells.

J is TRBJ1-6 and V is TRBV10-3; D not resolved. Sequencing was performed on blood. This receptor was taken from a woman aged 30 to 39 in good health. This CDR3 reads CAISEGRMKTYNSPLHF. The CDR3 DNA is TGTGCCATCAGTGAAGGACGGATGAAGACGTATAATTCACCCCTCCACTTT.